The clone carrying this TCR beta chain was seen at least ten times. The time point: after trial treatment. The treatment was: LDRT plus nivolumab, ipilimumab, low-dose cyclophosphamide and aspirin (RACIN trial). Nivolumab, ipilimumab, aspirin, low-dose cyclophosphamide and low-dose radiotherapy were given to donors. Eligible patients had advanced solid tumors lacking tumor-infiltrating lymphocytes. This entry is derived from a study of low-dose radiotherapy and immunotherapy resistance in tumors. About the research overall: Fractions of 1 Gy went to Cohort 2 every two weeks, for 13 Gy over 26 weeks.

TRAV and TRBV primers primed cDNA for both TCRalpha and TCRbeta. For amplifying TCRs, the PCR ran for 20 to 25 cycles with Phusion, which was used together with a constant-region primer and the adapter on the V primers. MiXCR, run by TCRdb on the reads, gives a single entry per CDR3 protein. The data hold approximately 84,000 distinct CDR3 sequences, with less than 20% observed a single time. Here the sequenced sample was PBMCs, taken after low-dose radiotherapy plus immunotherapy. The sequence was obtained from a male donor with prostate cancer.

The CDR3 protein is CASTLQGEDEQYF. CDR3 coding DNA: TGTGCCAGCACCTTACAGGGGGAGGACGAGCAGTACTTC. This rearrangement joins TRBV6-2 or TRBV6-3 to TRBJ2-7, with TRBD1 identical over 8 bases. This CDR3 has 13 residues. Germline trimming cut 7 bases from V and 5 bases from J; bases unmatched to any gene: 7. Germline V gene data show CDR1 as MNHEY and CDR2 as SVGEGT.